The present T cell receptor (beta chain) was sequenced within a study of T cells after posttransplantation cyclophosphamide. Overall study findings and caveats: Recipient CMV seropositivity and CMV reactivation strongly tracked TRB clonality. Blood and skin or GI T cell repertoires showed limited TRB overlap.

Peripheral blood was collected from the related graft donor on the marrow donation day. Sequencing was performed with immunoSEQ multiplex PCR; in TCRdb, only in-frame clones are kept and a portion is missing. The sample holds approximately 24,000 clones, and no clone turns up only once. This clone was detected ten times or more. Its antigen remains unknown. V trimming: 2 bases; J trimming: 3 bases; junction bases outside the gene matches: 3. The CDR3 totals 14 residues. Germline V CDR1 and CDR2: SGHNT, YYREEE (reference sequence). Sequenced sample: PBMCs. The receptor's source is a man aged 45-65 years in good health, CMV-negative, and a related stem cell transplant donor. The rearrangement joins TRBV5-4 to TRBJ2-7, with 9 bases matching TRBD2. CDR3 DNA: TGTGCCAGCAGCTTCTTAGCGGGAGACTACGAGCAGTACTTC. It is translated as CASSFLAGDYEQYF.